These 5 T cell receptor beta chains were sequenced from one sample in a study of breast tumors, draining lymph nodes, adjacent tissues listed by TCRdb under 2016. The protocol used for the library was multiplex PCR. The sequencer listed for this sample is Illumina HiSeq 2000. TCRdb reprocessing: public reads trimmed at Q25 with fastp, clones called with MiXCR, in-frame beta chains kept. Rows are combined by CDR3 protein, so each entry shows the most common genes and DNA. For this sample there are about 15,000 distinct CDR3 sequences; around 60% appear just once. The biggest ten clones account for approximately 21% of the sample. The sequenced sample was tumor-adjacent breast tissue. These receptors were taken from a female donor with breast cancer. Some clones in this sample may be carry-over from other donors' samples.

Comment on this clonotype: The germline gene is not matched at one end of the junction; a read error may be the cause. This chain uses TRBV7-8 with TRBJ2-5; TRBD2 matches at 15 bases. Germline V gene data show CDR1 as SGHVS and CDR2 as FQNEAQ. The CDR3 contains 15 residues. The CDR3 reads CASSWTSGGAEAQHF. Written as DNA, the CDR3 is TGTGCCAGCAGCTGGACTAGCGGGGGGGCAGAGGCCCAGCACTTC.

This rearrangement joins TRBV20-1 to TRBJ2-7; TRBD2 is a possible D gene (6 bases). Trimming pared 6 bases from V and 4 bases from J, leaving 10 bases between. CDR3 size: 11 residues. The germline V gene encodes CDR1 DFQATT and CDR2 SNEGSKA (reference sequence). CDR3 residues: CSAAREYEQYF. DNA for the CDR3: TGCAGTGCCGCTCGGGAGTACGAGCAGTACTTC.

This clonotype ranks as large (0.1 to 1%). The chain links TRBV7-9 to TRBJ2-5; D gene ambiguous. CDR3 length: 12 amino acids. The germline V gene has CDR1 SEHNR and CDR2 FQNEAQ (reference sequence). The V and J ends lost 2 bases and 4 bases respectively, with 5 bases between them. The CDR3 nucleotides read TGTGCCAGCAGCTTAAGGAGAGAGACCCAGTACTTC. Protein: CASSLRRETQYF.

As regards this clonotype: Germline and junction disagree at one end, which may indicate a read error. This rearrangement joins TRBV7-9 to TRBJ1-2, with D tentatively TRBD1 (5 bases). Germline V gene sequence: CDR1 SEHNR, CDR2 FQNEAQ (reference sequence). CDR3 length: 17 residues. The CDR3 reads CASSPGTSEGTNYGYTF. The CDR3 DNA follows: TGTGCCAGCAGCCCCGGGACTAGCGAGGGAACCAACTACGGCTACACCTTC. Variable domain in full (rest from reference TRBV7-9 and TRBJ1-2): DTGVSQNPRHKITKRGQNVTFRCDPISEHNRLYWYRQTLGQGPEFLTYFQNEAQLEKSRLLSDRFSAERPKGSFSTLEIQRTEQGDSAMYLCASSPGTSEGTNYGYTFGSGTRLTVV.

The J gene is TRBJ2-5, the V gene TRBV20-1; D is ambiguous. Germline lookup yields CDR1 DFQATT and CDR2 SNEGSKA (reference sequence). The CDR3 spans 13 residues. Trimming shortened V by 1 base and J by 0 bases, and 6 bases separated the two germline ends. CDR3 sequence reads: CSARAAYQETQYF. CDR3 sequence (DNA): TGCAGTGCTAGAGCAGCGTACCAAGAGACCCAGTACTTC.